A single sample gave rise to the 31 T cell receptor beta chains below, sequenced in a study of blood T cells in healthy people across ages. For the second PCR, which ran for roughly 6 to 11 cycles, a sample-barcoded 5' primer and a J-beta primer mix were used. Via MiXCR, TCRdb re-called the 5' RACE reads, giving one row per CDR3 protein. The sample holds approximately 1.5 million distinct CDR3 sequences, 42% seen once. The specimen sequenced was blood. These receptors were taken from a woman between 18 and 29 years old in good health.

This clonotype was detected only a few times. The rearrangement joins TRBV6-6 to TRBJ2-3, with 8 positions matching TRBD2. The J segment lost 4 bases and the V segment lost 5 bases, leaving 11 bases of the junction unmatched. This CDR3 has 16 amino acids. Germline CDR1 reads MNHNY; CDR2 reads SVGAGI (reference sequence). The CDR3 sequence: CASSPLSGGVADTQYF. The CDR3 DNA follows: TGTGCCAGCAGTCCCCTGAGCGGGGGAGTCGCAGATACGCAGTATTTT.

This rearrangement joins TRBV11-2 to TRBJ2-1; tentatively, D is TRBD1 or TRBD2 (5 bases each). Per germline, CDR1 SGHAT and CDR2 FQNNGV. Trimming took off 4 bases at V and 13 bases at J, with 11 bases between the two ends. The CDR3 totals 11 residues. The CDR3 region has the DNA TGTGCCAGCAGCTCCGGGACCCCTCAGTTCTTC. Amino acids: CASSSGTPQFF.

The rearrangement uses TRBV28 and TRBJ1-2; 9 bases map to TRBD1. The CDR3 covers 13 residues. Germline trimming cut 5 bases from V and 10 bases from J; bases unmatched to any gene: 8. Germline CDR1 MDHEN, CDR2 SYDVKM. CDR3 DNA sequence: TGTGCCAGCAGTCCGGACGGGACAGGGACCTACACCTTC. Translation gives CASSPDGTGTYTF.

This clonotype was observed a handful of times. This rearrangement joins TRBV13 to TRBJ2-7; TRBD1 matches 8 bases. This CDR3 has 15 residues. V was clipped by 5 bases and J by 4 bases; unmatched bases: 10. CDR1 is PRHDT, CDR2 FYEKMQ, per germline (reference sequence). The DNA of the CDR3 is TGTGCCAGCAGCCACACAGGGGGTGGGTATTACGAGCAGTACTTC. Its translation is CASSHTGGGYYEQYF. Based on the CDR3 plus reference TRBV13 and TRBJ2-7, the full variable domain is AAGVIQSPRHLIKEKRETATLKCYPIPRHDTVYWYQQGPGQDPQFLISFYEKMQSDKGSIPDRFSAQQFSDYHSELNMSSLELGDSALYFCASSHTGGGYYEQYFGPGTRLTVT.

The chain carries TRBV6-1 and TRBJ2-5; D call uncertain. The V end was cut by 6 bases, the J end by 6 bases, with 17 bases between. The germline V gene has CDR1 MNHNS and CDR2 SASEGT. The CDR3 length is 14 residues. In DNA form, the CDR3 reads TGTGCCAGCAGCCCCGGCGGAAACCCAAAGACCCAGTACTTC. Translating it yields CASSPGGNPKTQYF.

The gene calls are TRBV7-8 and TRBJ1-1, with D possibly TRBD1 on 5 matching bases. Germline values: CDR1 SGHVS, CDR2 FQNEAQ. The CDR3 covers 15 residues. V lost 7 bases to trimming and J lost 3 bases, with 18 bases between them. CDR3 in amino acids: CASITGRGGDTEAFF. The CDR3 region has the DNA TGTGCCAGCATCACAGGTCGGGGTGGGGACACTGAAGCTTTCTTT.

The rearrangement joins TRBV11-2 to TRBJ2-5; TRBD2 agrees at 9 bases. V dropped 6 bases and J dropped 3; count of bases not matched to a gene: 8. The CDR3 spans 15 residues. Germline V lookup: CDR1 SGHAT, CDR2 FQNNGV. Here the CDR3 reads CASRNSGGGKETQYF. In nucleotides, the CDR3 is TGTGCCAGCAGGAATAGCGGGGGCGGAAAAGAGACCCAGTACTTC.

This clonotype has ten or more counts. This CDR3 is CASSLAGVEQYF. The CDR3 DNA reads TGTGCCAGCAGTTTAGCTGGGGTCGAGCAGTACTTC. This sequence joins TRBV12-3 or TRBV12-4 and TRBJ2-7; D is uncertain. CDR3 size: 12 residues. The ends were cut back, 0 bases at V and 6 bases at J, with 6 bases in the middle.

The CDR3: CSAQGEDRKLFF. CDR3 nucleotides: TGCAGTGCCCAGGGCGAGGACCGAAAACTGTTTTTT. The chain employs TRBV20-1 and TRBJ1-4, with a tentative D call TRBD1 (5 bases). The CDR3 covers 12 residues. Germline V gene lookup returns CDR1 DFQATT and CDR2 SNEGSKA (reference sequence). The V end was cut by 6 bases, the J end by 10 bases, with 15 bases between.

This clonotype was seen a handful of times. The genes are TRBV5-1 and TRBJ2-7; 9 bases match TRBD2. Trimming at V came to 3 bases and at J to 4 bases, leaving 5 bases not matched to a gene. Germline V CDR1 and CDR2: SGHRS, YFSETQ. The CDR3 consists of 14 residues. As DNA, the CDR3 is TGCGCCAGCAGCTATAGCGGGAGCGGTTACGAGCAGTACTTC. It encodes CASSYSGSGYEQYF. Looking up the rest from reference TRBV5-1 and TRBJ2-7 gives the full variable domain: KAGVTQTPRYLIKTRGQQVTLSCSPISGHRSVSWYQQTPGQGLQFLFEYFSETQRNKGNFPGRFSGRQFSNSRSEMNVSTLELGDSALYLCASSYSGSGYEQYFGPGTRLTVT.

This chain joins TRBV6-5 and TRBJ2-2, with 9 bases aligning to TRBD2. CDR1 is MNHEY, CDR2 SVGAGI, per germline. CDR3 length: 15 residues. V shed 2 bases, J shed 6 bases, and the junction held 4 bases outside the gene matches. Here the CDR3 reads CASSYPGLAPGELFF. The DNA for the CDR3 is TGTGCCAGCAGTTACCCGGGACTAGCTCCCGGGGAGCTGTTTTTT.

Regarding this clonotype: A much larger clone differs from this one at a single base, so this may be a read error. This chain uses TRBV20-1 with TRBJ2-4; D is ambiguous. The J call may be in error: the DNA end matches TRBJ2-7 better. The germline CDR1 and CDR2 sequences are DFQATT and SNEGSKA (reference sequence). The CDR3 runs to 12 residues. The CDR3 here is CSARGIVYEQYF. In nucleotides, the CDR3 is TGCAGTGCTAGAGGTATTGTCTACGAGCAGTACTTC.

This clonotype was seen more than once but under ten times. The chain links TRBV28 to TRBJ1-4, with D possibly TRBD1 on 5 matching bases. The germline V gene encodes CDR1 MDHEN and CDR2 SYDVKM. The ends were cut back, 2 bases at V and 4 bases at J, with 14 bases in the middle. There are 16 residues in the CDR3. The CDR3 spells CASSLPMTVINEKLFF. DNA for the CDR3: TGTGCCAGCAGTTTACCGATGACAGTGATTAATGAAAAACTGTTTTTT.

This clonotype was detected ten times or more. The V call is TRBV7-2, the J call TRBJ2-7; no reliable D call. CDR3 length: 12 amino acids. Germline CDR1 is SGHTA and CDR2 is FQGNSA. Trimming took off 1 base at V and 3 bases at J, with 4 bases between the two ends. The CDR3: CASSLVLYEQYF. DNA for the CDR3: TGTGCCAGCAGCTTAGTTCTCTACGAGCAGTACTTC.

Comments on this clonotype: At one end the junction does not follow the germline gene, possibly because of a read error. This chain links TRBV20-1 with TRBJ2-7, with D possibly being TRBD1 (6 bases). The CDR3 has 15 amino acids. CDR1 and CDR2 (germline): DFQATT, SNEGSKA (reference sequence). This chain's CDR3 is CSAPQGGSSSYEQYF. CDR3 bases: TGCAGTGCTCCACAGGGCGGGTCTTCTTCCTACGAACAGTACTTC.

This clonotype was recorded at least ten times. V is TRBV7-2 and J is TRBJ2-1; tentatively, D is TRBD1 (5 bases). The CDR3 has 16 residues. Trimming took 1 base from V and 5 from J, leaving 15 bases between them. CDR1 SGHTA and CDR2 FQGNSA come from the germline V gene. The CDR3 nucleotides are TGTGCCAGCAGCTTAGGAGCCAGGGTGGTAAACAATGAGCAGTTCTTC. Translating it yields CASSLGARVVNNEQFF. Full variable domain (rest looked up from reference TRBV7-2 and TRBJ2-1): GAGVSQSPSNKVTEKGKDVELRCDPISGHTALYWYRQSLGQGLEFLIYFQGNSAPDKSGLPSDRFSAERTGGSVSTLTIQRTQQEDSAVYLCASSLGARVVNNEQFFGPGTRLTVL.

This chain joins TRBV7-3 and TRBJ2-2, with TRBD1 matching 7 bases. This CDR3 comprises 14 residues. Unmatched junction bases numbered 7, after V lost 6 bases and J lost 6 bases. CDR1 is SGHTA and CDR2 is FQGTGA in the germline V gene. This chain's CDR3 is CASSLLGGPGELFF. The CDR3, as DNA: TGTGCCAGCAGTTTATTAGGGGGCCCCGGGGAGCTGTTTTTT. The whole variable domain, remainder taken from reference TRBV7-3 and TRBJ2-2, is GAGVSQTPSNKVTEKGKYVELRCDPISGHTALYWYRQSLGQGPEFLIYFQGTGAADDSGLPNDRFFAVRPEGSVSTLKIQRTERGDSAVYLCASSLLGGPGELFFGEGSRLTVL.

This chain links TRBV7-9 with TRBJ2-1; no firm D call. Gene TRBJ2-7 matches the end of the DNA better, so the J call may be wrong. The germline gives CDR1 SEHNR, CDR2 FQNEAQ (reference sequence). The CDR3 length is 12 residues. CDR3 in amino acids: CAGEAGYNEQYF. CDR3 DNA sequence: TGTGCCGGAGAGGCAGGCTACAATGAGCAGTACTTC.

This chain uses TRBV15 with TRBJ1-1; 7 nucleotides align to TRBD1. Germline V CDR1 and CDR2: LNHNV, YYDKDF (reference sequence). The CDR3 covers 16 residues. With V trimmed by 0 bases and J by 2 bases, 6 bases remained unmatched. In nucleotides, the CDR3 is TGTGCCACCAGCAGAGATCTGGCAGGGGGAAACACTGAAGCTTTCTTT. It codes for CATSRDLAGGNTEAFF.

This clonotype was detected many times. CDR3 DNA sequence: TGTGCCAGCACTAAAGACGGAGCGGCCCCTTCCTACAATGAGCAGTACTTC. Its protein product is CASTKDGAAPSYNEQYF. The chain couples TRBV3-1 to TRBJ2-1; possibly TRBD2 for D (5 bases). The J call may be faulty, since TRBJ2-7 better matches the DNA end. The CDR3 totals 17 residues. Germline V gene data show CDR1 as LGHDT and CDR2 as YNNKEL (reference sequence).

The chain employs TRBV29-1 and TRBJ2-3; D is unresolved. Trimming removed 4 bases at V and 6 bases at J, with 8 bases between. The CDR3 has 11 residues. Germline V gene lookup returns CDR1 SQVTM and CDR2 ANQGSEA. CDR3 sequence reads: CSVGKQDTQYF. CDR3 sequence (DNA): TGCAGCGTTGGAAAGCAGGATACGCAGTATTTT.

V is TRBV7-9 and J is TRBJ2-1, with TRBD2 matching over 11 bases. The CDR3 runs 17 residues. Germline CDR1 and CDR2: SEHNR and FQNEAQ (reference sequence). J gave up 4 bases and V 1 base, and 6 bases lay outside the gene matches. The CDR3 reads CASSLDTTSGAYNEQFF. For the CDR3, the DNA is TGTGCCAGCAGCTTAGACACGACTAGCGGGGCTTACAATGAGCAGTTCTTC.

This clonotype was seen a handful of times. This chain connects TRBV29-1 to TRBJ2-2, with D unresolved. V dropped 7 bases and J dropped 6 bases, with 12 bases sitting between them. The CDR3 has 12 residues. Looked up from germline, CDR1 is SQVTM and CDR2 is ANQGSEA. As DNA, the CDR3 is TGCAGCGCAAACGGCTATTCCGGGGAGCTGTTTTTT. Its translation: CSANGYSGELFF.

This clonotype has a single count. The chain has TRBV27 and TRBJ2-1, with D possibly TRBD2 on 6 matching bases. The CDR3 has 17 amino acids. The ends were cut back, 5 bases at V and 6 bases at J, with 23 bases in the middle. The germline V gene has CDR1 MNHEY and CDR2 SMNVEV (reference sequence). CDR3 nucleotides: TGTGCCAGCAGTCCCCGGCTTTCTCACCTCGGGGGCAATGAGCAGTTCTTC. This encodes CASSPRLSHLGGNEQFF.

The rearrangement uses TRBV12-5 and TRBJ1-1; maybe TRBD1 (6 bases). The CDR3 totals 16 residues. The germline CDR1 and CDR2 sequences are LGHNT and FRNRAP. The V end was cut by 1 base, the J end by 1 base, with 13 bases between. The CDR3 sequence: CASGLAQGHPNTEAFF. Here the CDR3 DNA reads TGTGCTAGTGGTTTGGCCCAGGGACACCCGAACACTGAAGCTTTCTTT.

The chain uses TRBV24-1 and TRBJ2-3; D call uncertain. The CDR3 extends over 16 amino acids. Trimming cost V 2 bases and J 4 bases, with 15 bases left between them. Germline CDR1 KGHDR, CDR2 SFDVKD. CDR3 sequence reads: CATSDSTAAAADTQYF. Here the CDR3 DNA reads TGTGCCACCAGTGATTCGACGGCAGCCGCGGCAGATACGCAGTATTTT.

This clonotype was observed a handful of times. This chain joins TRBV12-3 or TRBV12-4 and TRBJ2-1; 7 bases are a match to TRBD2. This CDR3 comprises 17 residues. The V gene end was trimmed by 4 bases and the J gene end by 2 bases; junction bases not matched to a gene: 11. The CDR3 DNA reads TGTGCCAGCAGTTCCTTTTTGGAGCGGGGAACCTACAATGAGCAGTTCTTC. This translates into CASSSFLERGTYNEQFF.

The rearrangement uses TRBV24-1 and TRBJ1-2, with unresolved D. Trimming left V 5 bases short and J 2 bases short, with 5 bases between. The germline CDR1 and CDR2 sequences are KGHDR and SFDVKD. There are 12 residues in the CDR3. The CDR3 sequence is CATSVSNYGYTF. Here the CDR3 DNA reads TGTGCCACCAGTGTCTCCAACTATGGCTACACCTTC.

The chain uses TRBV27 and TRBJ1-1, with TRBD1 as a possible D gene (5 bases). CDR1 is MNHEY and CDR2 is SMNVEV in the germline V gene (reference sequence). Trimming shortened V by 6 bases and J by 1 base, and 12 bases separated the two germline ends. The CDR3 totals 14 residues. The CDR3 is CASRTLRGNTEAFF. CDR3 nucleotide sequence: TGTGCCAGCAGGACCCTGAGGGGGAACACTGAAGCTTTCTTT.

The sample holds a few counts of this clonotype. The chain recombines TRBV5-1 with TRBJ2-1, with D perhaps matching TRBD2 (7 bases). There are 16 residues in the CDR3. V was shortened by 3 bases and J by 3 bases, with 16 bases between the two germline ends. Germline values: CDR1 SGHRS, CDR2 YFSETQ. DNA for the CDR3: TGCGCCAGCAGCTCCCGGGGGGCTCCCTTCTACAATGAGCAGTTCTTC. It is translated as CASSSRGAPFYNEQFF.

This clonotype was found a few times. The rearrangement links TRBV20-1 to TRBJ2-7; 7 bases match TRBD2. The CDR3 runs to 16 residues. V was pared by 1 base and J by 7 bases, with 16 bases of the junction left unmatched. CDR1 DFQATT and CDR2 SNEGSKA come from the germline V gene (reference sequence). CDR3 bases: TGCAGTGCTAGAGTCCTGGGGGGGTCCCCAGGAATGGAGCAGTACTTC. This translates into CSARVLGGSPGMEQYF.